This T cell receptor (beta chain) was captured in a study of human T cells and chemical hapten exposure. Study in general: Throughout a study of roughly 5.5 months, patients underwent weekly scalp administration of diphenylcyclopropenone doses. Whole-study results and caveats: Patch test score was positively correlated with the counts of TCRs that had expanded at PT1.

Specified time point: patch test 1, 2 weeks after DPC sensitization. Treatment meaning: therapeutic diphenylcyclopropenone sensitization with weekly scalp DPC. TCRdb processed the RACE reads anew with MiXCR; each CDR3 protein has one entry. The sample includes more than 150,000 distinct CDR3 sequences, roughly 14% of them seen just once. J gave up 1 base and V 3 bases, and 13 bases lay outside the gene matches. The CDR3 contains 18 residues. Germline CDR1 reads LNHDA; CDR2 reads SQIVND (reference sequence). This clonotype was seen many times. Its target is not known. The sequenced sample was whole blood, obtained in connection with sensitization to the hapten diphenylcyclopropenone (DPC). The J gene is TRBJ2-5, the V gene TRBV19, with 8 bases identical to TRBD2. The TCR originated in a woman aged 30 to 39 with alopecia areata. Some clones in this sample may be carry-over from other donors' samples. CDR3 protein: CASSIRLAGGEIQETQYF. The CDR3 DNA follows: TGTGCCAGTAGTATTCGTCTAGCGGGCGGGGAGATCCAAGAGACCCAGTACTTC.